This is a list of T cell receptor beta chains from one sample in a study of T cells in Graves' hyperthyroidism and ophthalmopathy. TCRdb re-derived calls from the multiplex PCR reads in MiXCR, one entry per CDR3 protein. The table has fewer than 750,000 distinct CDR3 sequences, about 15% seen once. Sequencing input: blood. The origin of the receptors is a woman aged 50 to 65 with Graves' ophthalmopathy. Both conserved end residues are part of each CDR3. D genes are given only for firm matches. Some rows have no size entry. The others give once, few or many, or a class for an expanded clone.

CDR3 DNA: TGTGCCAGCAGCTTACATGGAGTAGGGTACAATGAGCAGTTCTTC
CDR3 protein: CASSLHGVGYNEQFF
V gene: TRBV11-2
D gene: .
J gene: TRBJ2-1
clone size: .

CDR3 DNA: TGCAGTGCTCCCTCGGCAGGGGACTACGAGCAGTACTTC
CDR3 protein: CSAPSAGDYEQYF
V gene: TRBV20-1
D gene: .
J gene: TRBJ2-7
clone size: many

CDR3 DNA: TGTGCCAGCAGACCAGGACTAGCGGGAGTTTTTTCTAGGTACAATGAGCAGTTCTTC
CDR3 protein: CASRPGLAGVFSRYNEQFF
V gene: TRBV12-3/TRBV12-4
D gene: TRBD2
J gene: TRBJ2-1
clone size: .

CDR3 DNA: TGTGCCAGCAGCACACCCGACAGGGCGAACACCGGGGAGCTGTTTTTT
CDR3 protein: CASSTPDRANTGELFF
V gene: TRBV6-2/TRBV6-3
D gene: TRBD1
J gene: TRBJ2-2
clone size: many

CDR3 DNA: TGCAGCGATTACAGGGCCTCGTACACCTTC
CDR3 protein: CSDYRASYTF
V gene: TRBV29-1
D gene: .
J gene: TRBJ1-2
clone size: .

CDR3 DNA: TGTGCCACCAGTGATCGGACTAGCGGGATTAACACAGATACGCAGTATTTT
CDR3 protein: CATSDRTSGINTDTQYF
V gene: TRBV24-1
D gene: TRBD2
J gene: TRBJ2-3
clone size: many

CDR3 DNA: TGTGCCAGCAGCTCCGCAGGGACATTCTATAATTCACCCCTCCACTTT
CDR3 protein: CASSSAGTFYNSPLHF
V gene: TRBV12-3/TRBV12-4
D gene: .
J gene: TRBJ1-6
clone size: few

CDR3 DNA: TGTGCCAGCAGCCCAAGGGGGGATTACGTTTCAGAGCAGTACTTC
CDR3 protein: CASSPRGDYVSEQYF
V gene: TRBV7-9
D gene: .
J gene: TRBJ2-7
clone size: many

CDR3 DNA: TGTGCCAGCTCGGGACAGGGGGCAGGGACTGAAGCTTTCTTT
CDR3 protein: CASSGQGAGTEAFF
V gene: TRBV27
D gene: TRBD1
J gene: TRBJ1-1
clone size: many

CDR3 DNA: TGCGCCAGCAGCTTGGGACCCCTCCAGCGGACTTACGAGCAGTACTTC
CDR3 protein: CASSLGPLQRTYEQYF
V gene: TRBV5-1
D gene: .
J gene: TRBJ2-7
clone size: .

CDR3 DNA: TGTGCCAGCAGGAAGGACAGGACTAATGAAAAACTGTTTTTT
CDR3 protein: CASRKDRTNEKLFF
V gene: TRBV6-1
D gene: TRBD1
J gene: TRBJ1-4
clone size: .

CDR3 DNA: TGTGCCAGCAGCTCAAACGTCCTACCTGATACCGGGGAGCTGTTTTTT
CDR3 protein: CASSSNVLPDTGELFF
V gene: TRBV7-9
D gene: .
J gene: TRBJ2-2
clone size: many

CDR3 DNA: TGCGCCAGCAGCTTGGTTTATGAGGGCAGGGCCAACACTGAAGCTTTCTTT
CDR3 protein: CASSLVYEGRANTEAFF
V gene: TRBV5-1
D gene: .
J gene: TRBJ1-1
clone size: many

CDR3 DNA: TGTGCCAGCAGGGCTACAGGGGCGAATTCACCCCTCCACTTT
CDR3 protein: CASRATGANSPLHF
V gene: TRBV2
D gene: TRBD1
J gene: TRBJ1-6
clone size: many

CDR3 DNA: TGCAGTGCTAGAGATGTCGCGGACAATGAAGCTTTCTTT
CDR3 protein: CSARDVADNEAFF
V gene: TRBV20-1
D gene: .
J gene: TRBJ1-1
clone size: many

CDR3 DNA: TGTGCCAGCAGCCAAGATTGGGAACAGGCTAACTATGGCTACACCTTC
CDR3 protein: CASSQDWEQANYGYTF
V gene: TRBV4-2
D gene: .
J gene: TRBJ1-2
clone size: few

CDR3 DNA: TGCAGTGCTAGAGAGACGACTAGCACAGATACGCAGTATTTT
CDR3 protein: CSARETTSTDTQYF
V gene: TRBV20-1
D gene: .
J gene: TRBJ2-3
clone size: many

CDR3 DNA: TGTGCCAGCAGCTTGAAGGCAGGGGTTGGCGAAAAACTGTTTTTT
CDR3 protein: CASSLKAGVGEKLFF
V gene: TRBV5-6
D gene: .
J gene: TRBJ1-4
clone size: .

CDR3 DNA: TGTGCCAGCAGTTACGAATTTCGGGGTACGCAGTATTTT
CDR3 protein: CASSYEFRGTQYF
V gene: TRBV6-6
D gene: .
J gene: TRBJ2-3
clone size: .

CDR3 DNA: TGTGCCAGCAACCGCCCGGAGGTTCTTAAGACCCAGTACTTC
CDR3 protein: CASNRPEVLKTQYF
V gene: TRBV28
D gene: .
J gene: TRBJ2-5
clone size: many

CDR3 DNA: TGTGCCAGCAGCTTGGACGGCAAACTACCAACTAATGAAAAACTGTTTTTT
CDR3 protein: CASSLDGKLPTNEKLFF
V gene: TRBV5-4
D gene: .
J gene: TRBJ1-4
clone size: few

CDR3 DNA: TGCAGTGCTAGAGATAAGATCCGGACTAGCGGGACTCAGTACTTC
CDR3 protein: CSARDKIRTSGTQYF
V gene: TRBV20-1
D gene: TRBD2
J gene: TRBJ2-4
clone size: many